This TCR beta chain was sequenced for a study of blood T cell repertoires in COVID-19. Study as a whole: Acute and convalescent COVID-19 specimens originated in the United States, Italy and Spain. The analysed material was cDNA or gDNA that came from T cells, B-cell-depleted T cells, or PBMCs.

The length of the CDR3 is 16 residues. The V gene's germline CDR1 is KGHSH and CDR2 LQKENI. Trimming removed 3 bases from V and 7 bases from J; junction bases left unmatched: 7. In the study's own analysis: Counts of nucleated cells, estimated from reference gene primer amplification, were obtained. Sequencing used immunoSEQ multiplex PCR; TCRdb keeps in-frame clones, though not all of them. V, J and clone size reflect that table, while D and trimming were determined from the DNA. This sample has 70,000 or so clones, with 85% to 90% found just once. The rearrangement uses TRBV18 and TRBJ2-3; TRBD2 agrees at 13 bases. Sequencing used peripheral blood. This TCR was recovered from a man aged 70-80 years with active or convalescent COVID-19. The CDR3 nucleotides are TGTGCCAGCTCACCGCCCGGGACTAGCGGGACTAATACGCAGTATTTT. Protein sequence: CASSPPGTSGTNTQYF.